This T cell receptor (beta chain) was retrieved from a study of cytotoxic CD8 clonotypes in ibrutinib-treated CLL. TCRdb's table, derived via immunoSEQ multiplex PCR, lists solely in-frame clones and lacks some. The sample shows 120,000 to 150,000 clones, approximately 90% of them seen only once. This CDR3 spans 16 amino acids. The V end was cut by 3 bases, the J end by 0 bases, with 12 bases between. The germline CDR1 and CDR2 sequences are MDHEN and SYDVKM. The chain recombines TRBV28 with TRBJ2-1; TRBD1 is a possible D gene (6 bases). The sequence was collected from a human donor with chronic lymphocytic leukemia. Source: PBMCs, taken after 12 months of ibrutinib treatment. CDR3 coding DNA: TGTGCCAGCAGTTTGGACAGCGGAAGCTCCTACAATGAGCAGTTCTTC. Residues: CASSLDSGSSYNEQFF.